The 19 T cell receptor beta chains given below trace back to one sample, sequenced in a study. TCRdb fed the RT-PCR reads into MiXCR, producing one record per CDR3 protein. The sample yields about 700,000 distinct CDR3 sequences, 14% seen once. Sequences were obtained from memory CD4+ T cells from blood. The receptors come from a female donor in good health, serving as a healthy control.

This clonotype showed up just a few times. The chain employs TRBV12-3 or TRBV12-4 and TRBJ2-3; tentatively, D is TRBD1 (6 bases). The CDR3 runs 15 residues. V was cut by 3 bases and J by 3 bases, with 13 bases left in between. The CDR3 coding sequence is TGTGCCAGCAGTTTGCCGACAGGAGGAACAGATACGCAGTATTTT. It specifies CASSLPTGGTDTQYF.

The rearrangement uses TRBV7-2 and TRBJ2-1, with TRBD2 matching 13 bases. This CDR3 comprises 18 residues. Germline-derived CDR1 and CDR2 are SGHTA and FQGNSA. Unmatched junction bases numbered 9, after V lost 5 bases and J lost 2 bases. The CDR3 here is CASSQLTSGRPTYNEQFF. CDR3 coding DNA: TGTGCCAGCAGCCAGTTGACTAGCGGGAGGCCCACCTACAATGAGCAGTTCTTC.

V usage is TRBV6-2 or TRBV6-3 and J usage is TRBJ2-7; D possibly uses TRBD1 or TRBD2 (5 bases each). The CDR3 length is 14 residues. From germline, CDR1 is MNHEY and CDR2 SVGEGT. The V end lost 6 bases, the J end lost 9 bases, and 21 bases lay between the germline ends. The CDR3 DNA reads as TGTGCCAGCAGCTACGACCAGGGCCCCGGGGCGCAGTACTTC. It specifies CASSYDQGPGAQYF.

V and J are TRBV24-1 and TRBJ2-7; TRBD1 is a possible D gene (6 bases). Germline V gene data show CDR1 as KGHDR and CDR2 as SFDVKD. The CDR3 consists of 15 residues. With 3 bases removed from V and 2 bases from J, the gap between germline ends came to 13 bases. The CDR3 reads CATSDPRDTTYEQYF. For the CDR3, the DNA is TGTGCCACCAGTGATCCAAGGGACACCACCTACGAGCAGTACTTC.

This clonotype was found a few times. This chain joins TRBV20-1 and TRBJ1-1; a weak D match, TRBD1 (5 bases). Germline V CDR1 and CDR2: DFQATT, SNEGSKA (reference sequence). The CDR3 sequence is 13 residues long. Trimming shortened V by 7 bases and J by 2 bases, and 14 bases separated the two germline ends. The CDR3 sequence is CSVPGGGNTEAFF. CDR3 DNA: TGCAGTGTCCCGGGGGGAGGAAACACTGAAGCTTTCTTT.

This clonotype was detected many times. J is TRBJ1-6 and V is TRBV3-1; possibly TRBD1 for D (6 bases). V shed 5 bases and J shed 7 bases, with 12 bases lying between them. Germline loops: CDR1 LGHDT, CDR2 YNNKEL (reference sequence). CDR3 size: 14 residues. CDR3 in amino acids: CASSETGANSPLHF. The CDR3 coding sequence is TGTGCCAGCAGCGAGACAGGAGCGAATTCACCCCTCCACTTT.

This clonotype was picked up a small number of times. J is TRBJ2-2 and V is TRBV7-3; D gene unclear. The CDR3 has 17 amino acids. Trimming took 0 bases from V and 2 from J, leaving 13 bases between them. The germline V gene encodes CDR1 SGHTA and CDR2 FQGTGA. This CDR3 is CASSLTSPLINTGELFF. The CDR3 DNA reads TGTGCCAGCAGCTTAACTAGCCCTCTAATTAACACCGGGGAGCTGTTTTTT.

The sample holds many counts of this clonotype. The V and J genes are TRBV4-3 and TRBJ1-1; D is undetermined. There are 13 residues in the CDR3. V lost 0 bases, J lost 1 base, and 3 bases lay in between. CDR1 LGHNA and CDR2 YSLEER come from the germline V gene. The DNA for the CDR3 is TGCGCCAGCAGCCAAGATTGGAACACTGAAGCTTTCTTT. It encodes CASSQDWNTEAFF.

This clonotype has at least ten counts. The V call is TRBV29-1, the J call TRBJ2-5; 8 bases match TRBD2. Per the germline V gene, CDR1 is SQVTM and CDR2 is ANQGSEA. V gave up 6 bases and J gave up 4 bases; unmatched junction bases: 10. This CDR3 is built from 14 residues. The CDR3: CSVYPGGPRETQYF. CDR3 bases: TGCAGCGTCTATCCGGGAGGGCCAAGAGAGACCCAGTACTTC.

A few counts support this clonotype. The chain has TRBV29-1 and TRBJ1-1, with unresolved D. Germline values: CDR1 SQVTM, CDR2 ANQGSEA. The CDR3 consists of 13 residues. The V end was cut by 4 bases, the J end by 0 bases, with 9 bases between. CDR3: CSVVRQMNTEAFF. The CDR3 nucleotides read TGCAGCGTTGTTCGGCAGATGAACACTGAAGCTTTCTTT.

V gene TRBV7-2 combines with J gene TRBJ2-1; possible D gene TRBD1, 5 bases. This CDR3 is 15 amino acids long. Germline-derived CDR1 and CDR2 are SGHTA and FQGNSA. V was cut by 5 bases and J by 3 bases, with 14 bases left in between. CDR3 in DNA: TGTGCCAGCAGCGTATCAGGGTTAGGCTACAATGAGCAGTTCTTC. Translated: CASSVSGLGYNEQFF.

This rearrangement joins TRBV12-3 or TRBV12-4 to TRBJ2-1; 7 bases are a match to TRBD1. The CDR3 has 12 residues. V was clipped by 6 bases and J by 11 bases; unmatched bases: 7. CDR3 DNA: TGTGCCAGCAGCCAAGACAGGGTTAAGCAGTTCTTC. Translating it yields CASSQDRVKQFF.

The CDR3 coding sequence is TGCGCCAGCAGCCAGGGGACCGTACAAGGTGAGCAGTTCTTC. It yields the protein CASSQGTVQGEQFF. The rearrangement uses TRBV4-3 and TRBJ2-1, with D perhaps matching TRBD1 or TRBD2 (5 bases each). Germline CDR1 LGHNA, CDR2 YSLEER. CDR3 length equals 14 residues. Trimming left V 3 bases short and J 9 bases short, with 15 bases between.

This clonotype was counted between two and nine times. The CDR3 sequence is CASRQRQAGGRSSYNEQFF. Written as DNA, the CDR3 is TGTGCCAGCCGGCAACGGCAAGCGGGGGGCCGCAGCTCCTACAATGAGCAGTTCTTC. The rearrangement uses TRBV12-3 or TRBV12-4 and TRBJ2-1; 9 positions agree with TRBD2. The CDR3 sequence is 19 residues long. With 8 bases clipped from V and 0 bases from J, the junction kept 17 bases outside the gene matches.

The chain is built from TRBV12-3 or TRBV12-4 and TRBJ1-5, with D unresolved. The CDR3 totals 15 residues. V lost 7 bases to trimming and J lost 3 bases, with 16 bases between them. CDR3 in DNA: TGTGCCAGCACTGATAGGAACGGACCCAATCAGCCCCAGCATTTT. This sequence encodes CASTDRNGPNQPQHF.

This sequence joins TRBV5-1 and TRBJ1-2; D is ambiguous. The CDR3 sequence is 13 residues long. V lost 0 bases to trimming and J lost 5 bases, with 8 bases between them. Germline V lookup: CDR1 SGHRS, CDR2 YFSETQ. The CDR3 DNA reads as TGCGCCAGCAGCTTGGGGAATCAATATGGCTACACCTTC. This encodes CASSLGNQYGYTF.

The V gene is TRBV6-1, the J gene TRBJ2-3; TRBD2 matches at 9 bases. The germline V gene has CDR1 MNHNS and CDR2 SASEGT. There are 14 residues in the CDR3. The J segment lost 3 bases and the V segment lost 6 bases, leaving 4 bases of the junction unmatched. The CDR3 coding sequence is TGTGCCAGCAGCGGGAGCGGGGGGACAGATACGCAGTATTTT. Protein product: CASSGSGGTDTQYF.

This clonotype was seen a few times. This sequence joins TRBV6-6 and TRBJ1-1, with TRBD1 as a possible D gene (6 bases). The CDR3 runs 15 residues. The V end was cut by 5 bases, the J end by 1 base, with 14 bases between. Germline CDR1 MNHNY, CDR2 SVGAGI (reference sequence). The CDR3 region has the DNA TGTGCCAGCAGTCAACAGGGAGTTGAGAACACTGAAGCTTTCTTT. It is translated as CASSQQGVENTEAFF.

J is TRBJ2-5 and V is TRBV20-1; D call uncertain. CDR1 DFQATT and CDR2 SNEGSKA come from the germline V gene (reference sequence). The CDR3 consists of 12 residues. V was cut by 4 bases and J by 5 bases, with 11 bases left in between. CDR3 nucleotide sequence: TGCAGTGCTATTGATGGACGGGAGACCCAGTACTTC. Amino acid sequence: CSAIDGRETQYF.